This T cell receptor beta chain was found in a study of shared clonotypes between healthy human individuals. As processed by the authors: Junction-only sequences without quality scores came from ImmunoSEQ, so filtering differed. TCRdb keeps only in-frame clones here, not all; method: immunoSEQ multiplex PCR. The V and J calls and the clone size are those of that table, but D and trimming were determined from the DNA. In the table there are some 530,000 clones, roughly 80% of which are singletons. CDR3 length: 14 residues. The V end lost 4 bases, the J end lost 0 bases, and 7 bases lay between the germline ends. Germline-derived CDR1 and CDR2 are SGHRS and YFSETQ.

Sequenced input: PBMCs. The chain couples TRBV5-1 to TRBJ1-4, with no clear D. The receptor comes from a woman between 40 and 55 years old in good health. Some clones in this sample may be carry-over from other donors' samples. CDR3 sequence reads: CASSILPTNEKLFF. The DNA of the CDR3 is TGCGCCAGCAGCATACTACCAACTAATGAAAAACTGTTTTTT.